The T cell receptor (beta chain) described here comes from a study of T cells in Graves' hyperthyroidism and ophthalmopathy. It was RNA transcripts that yielded the amplified TCR beta CDR3 regions. First-round RT-PCR of the TCR CDR3 relied on the HTBI primer set. TCRdb re-called the multiplex PCR reads through MiXCR, storing one row per CDR3 protein. Here the sample spans 700,000 to 950,000 distinct CDR3 sequences, 30% to 40% being singletons. V shed 6 bases and J shed 2 bases, with 14 bases lying between them. The CDR3 loop spans 14 amino acids. CDR1 is SGHDN, CDR2 FVKESK, per germline. This sequence joins TRBV14 and TRBJ2-7; D assignment may be TRBD1 or TRBD2 (5 bases each). The source material was blood. This receptor was taken from a woman aged 40 to 49 with Graves' hyperthyroidism. The chain's CDR3 is CASRRSGLTYEQYF. The CDR3, as DNA: TGTGCCAGCAGGCGATCGGGGCTAACCTACGAGCAGTACTTC.